The sequence of this T cell receptor (beta chain) was determined in a study of Ad26.COV2.S vaccination and SARS-CoV-2 variants. Assay: immunoSEQ multiplex PCR; the TCRdb copy retains only in-frame clones and omits some. The table includes just over 350,000 clones, 80% to 90% detected once. Trimming took 10 bases from V and 0 from J; bases not matched to a gene: 11. Germline-derived CDR1 and CDR2 are SNHLY and FYNNEI. The CDR3 consists of 16 residues. As for treatment: around 19 received Ad26.COV2.S at low or high dose, single or two shots; roughly five received placebo; per-sample allocation not given. Samples analyzed were those drawn on day 63 after the first vaccine or placebo injection. Its platform was an Ad26 vector, and its expressed antigen was Wuhan-strain SARS-CoV-2 spike.

The rearrangement joins TRBV2 to TRBJ1-1, with TRBD1 matching 10 bases. This material consisted of peripheral blood, taken in a trial of Ad26.COV2.S vaccine versus placebo. The TCR sequence derives from a person between 18 and 65 years old who received the Ad26.COV2.S COVID-19 vaccine or a placebo. The CDR3 region has the DNA TGTGCCAACCCACGACAGGGGGCATACATGAACACTGAAGCTTTCTTT. Amino acid sequence: CANPRQGAYMNTEAFF.